A single sample is the source of the 19 T cell receptor beta chains below, sequenced in a study of cytomegalovirus exposure and HLA in healthy donors. Primers: 60 Vbeta forward and 13 Jbeta reverse. The data were produced by immunoSEQ multiplex PCR, yet TCRdb's version contains in-frame clones alone and is incomplete. Altogether 55,000 to 65,000 clones are present, approximately 80% being singletons, with the ten largest covering roughly 3.3%. The specimen was PBMCs. Source of these receptors: a woman aged 40 to 55 in good health and CMV-seropositive.

The chain joins TRBV5-4 to TRBJ2-5, with TRBD2 matching over 12 bases. This CDR3 region has 15 residues. J gave up 7 bases and V 1 base, and 5 bases lay outside the gene matches. Germline values: CDR1 SGHNT, CDR2 YYREEE (reference sequence). As DNA, the CDR3 is TGTGCCAGCAGCTTGTTGGCTAGCGGGGGGGGGACCCAGTACTTC. Its translation is CASSLLASGGGTQYF.

The CDR3 loop is CASSPSFSQPQHF. CDR3 bases: TGTGCCAGCAGTCCCTCATTCAGTCAGCCCCAGCATTTT. The genes are TRBV6-1 and TRBJ1-5, with no clear D. CDR3 length: 13 residues. Trimming pared 5 bases from V and 6 bases from J, leaving 11 bases between. Germline loops: CDR1 MNHNS, CDR2 SASEGT.

The chain is built from TRBV27 and TRBJ2-5; 7 bases map to TRBD2. The CDR3 runs to 15 residues. The germline CDR1 and CDR2 sequences are MNHEY and SMNVEV (reference sequence). With 2 bases clipped from V and 7 bases from J, the junction kept 10 bases outside the gene matches. For the CDR3, the DNA is TGTGCCAGCAGTTTACGACTAGCTCTTTCAGGGACCCAGTACTTC. As protein: CASSLRLALSGTQYF.

This chain connects TRBV5-1 to TRBJ1-4, with 10 bases that match TRBD1. V lost 3 bases and J lost 4; bases outside the gene matches: 15. Germline lookup yields CDR1 SGHRS and CDR2 YFSETQ. The CDR3 loop spans 19 amino acids. CDR3 region: CASSYNPGTGATYNEKLFF. DNA for the CDR3: TGCGCCAGCAGCTACAACCCCGGGACAGGGGCCACTTATAATGAAAAACTGTTTTTT.

The genes are TRBV7-2 and TRBJ2-7; tentative D call: TRBD2 (6 bases). The germline V and J ends were trimmed by 1 base and 3 bases, with 16 bases remaining between them. This CDR3 is 16 amino acids long. Germline values: CDR1 SGHTA, CDR2 FQGNSA. CDR3 sequence: CASSLVGSAGRYEQYF. The CDR3 nucleotides are TGTGCCAGCAGCTTAGTAGGGTCGGCGGGGCGCTACGAGCAGTACTTC.

J is TRBJ1-5 and V is TRBV30; perhaps TRBD1 as D (5 bases). The V end was cut by 4 bases, the J end by 0 bases, with 13 bases between. CDR1 GTSNPN and CDR2 SVGIG come from the germline V gene (reference sequence). The CDR3 is made up of 15 amino acids. CDR3 sequence: CAWTAQVTSNQPQHF. CDR3 bases: TGTGCCTGGACCGCACAGGTGACTAGCAATCAGCCCCAGCATTTT. The variable domain in full, completed from reference TRBV30 and TRBJ1-5, reads SQTIHQWPATLVQPVGSPLSLECTVEGTSNPNLYWYRQAAGRGLQLLFYSVGIGQISSEVPQNLSASRPQDRQFILSSKKLLLSDSGFYLCAWTAQVTSNQPQHFGDGTRLSIL.

This chain connects TRBV6-1 to TRBJ1-2; TRBD1 might be the D (6 bases). CDR3 length: 13 amino acids. Trimming cost V 3 bases and J 7 bases, with 12 bases left between them. The germline V gene has CDR1 MNHNS and CDR2 SASEGT. The CDR3 loop is CASSDTGYRGYTF. The CDR3 DNA follows: TGTGCCAGCAGTGACACAGGGTATCGTGGCTACACCTTC.

CDR3 sequence reads: CASSYLSGTSPYEQYF. The CDR3, as DNA: TGTGCCAGCAGTTACTTATCCGGGACTTCCCCCTACGAGCAGTACTTC. The V and J genes are TRBV6-5 and TRBJ2-7; possible D gene TRBD2, 6 bases. V lost 1 base, J lost 2 bases, and 15 bases lay in between. The germline gives CDR1 MNHEY, CDR2 SVGAGI. CDR3 length: 16 residues.

CDR3: CASSQAGDGEAFF. The CDR3 coding sequence is TGTGCCAGCAGCCAGGCGGGGGACGGTGAAGCTTTCTTT. V usage is TRBV7-6 and J usage is TRBJ1-1; TRBD1 might be the D (5 bases). Per germline, CDR1 SGHVS and CDR2 FNYEAQ. This CDR3 has 13 residues. V was cut by 5 bases and J by 7 bases, with 14 bases left in between.

This chain joins TRBV18 and TRBJ2-7; 7 positions match TRBD1. The CDR3 extends over 17 amino acids. The junction had 9 bases not matched to a gene; V was cut back by 1 base and J by 0 bases. Germline values: CDR1 KGHSH, CDR2 LQKENI. CDR3 bases: TGTGCCAGCTCACCACGACAGGGTCGACCCTCCTCCTACGAGCAGTACTTC. This gives the protein CASSPRQGRPSSYEQYF.

V is TRBV9 and J is TRBJ1-2, with D perhaps TRBD1 (6 bases). Germline CDR1 reads SGDLS; CDR2 reads YYNGEE. CDR3 length: 16 amino acids. The V gene lost 0 bases and the J gene lost 3 bases, with 15 bases spanning the gap. In nucleotides, the CDR3 is TGTGCCAGCAGCGTAGAGGGGGGGGTTCGCTACTATGGCTACACCTTC. Protein: CASSVEGGVRYYGYTF.

This clone appeared a single time. The chain employs TRBV12-5 and TRBJ2-3, with 8 nucleotides matching TRBD1. V dropped 4 bases and J dropped 0; count of bases not matched to a gene: 3. CDR1 and CDR2 (germline): LGHNT, FRNRAP. This CDR3 is built from 15 residues. CDR3 nucleotide sequence: TGTGCTAGTGGTTACGGACAGGGTAGCACAGATACGCAGTATTTT. Amino acids: CASGYGQGSTDTQYF.

J is TRBJ1-5 and V is TRBV2; D gene unclear. Germline loops: CDR1 SNHLY, CDR2 FYNNEI. The CDR3 spans 15 residues. V lost 6 bases and J lost 4, with 16 bases in between. This chain's CDR3 is CASSALEGVNQPQHF. In nucleotides, the CDR3 is TGTGCCAGCAGCGCCCTCGAGGGCGTTAATCAGCCCCAGCATTTT.

The chain is built from TRBV5-1 and TRBJ1-1, with D possibly being TRBD1 (5 bases). This CDR3 is built from 15 residues. Germline lookup yields CDR1 SGHRS and CDR2 YFSETQ. V lost 3 bases, J lost 6 bases, and 18 bases lay in between. CDR3 sequence: CASSWALTGGSEAFF. The CDR3 DNA reads as TGCGCCAGCAGCTGGGCCCTGACCGGGGGATCTGAAGCTTTCTTT.

The rearrangement uses TRBV6-5 and TRBJ1-1, with D tentatively TRBD1 (5 bases). The CDR3 has 15 amino acids. Trimming stripped 2 bases from V and 4 bases from J, with 14 bases between. Germline V gene sequence: CDR1 MNHEY, CDR2 SVGAGI. The CDR3 spells CASSYGVRGTTEAFF. Written as DNA, the CDR3 is TGTGCCAGCAGTTACGGGGTTAGGGGAACCACTGAAGCTTTCTTT.

V usage is TRBV18 and J usage is TRBJ1-5; 9 positions agree with TRBD1. The junction had 15 bases not matched to a gene; V was cut back by 6 bases and J by 6 bases. The V gene's germline CDR1 is KGHSH and CDR2 LQKENI. The CDR3 has 17 amino acids. CDR3 sequence reads: CASSALGDRVRSQPQHF. The CDR3 coding sequence is TGTGCCAGCTCCGCCCTAGGGGACAGGGTGAGGAGTCAGCCCCAGCATTTT.

The chain is built from TRBV29-1 and TRBJ2-5; 11 bases align to TRBD2. Germline V gene sequence: CDR1 SQVTM, CDR2 ANQGSEA. The V gene end was trimmed by 8 bases and the J gene end by 4 bases; junction bases not matched to a gene: 12. The length of the CDR3 is 15 residues. This chain's CDR3 is CSFMLAGGRGETQYF. CDR3 DNA: TGCAGCTTTATGCTAGCGGGGGGCCGGGGAGAGACCCAGTACTTC.

V and J are TRBV5-6 and TRBJ2-6, with TRBD1 as a possible D gene (6 bases). Looked up from germline, CDR1 is SGHDT and CDR2 is YYEEEE. The CDR3 totals 17 residues. V shed 2 bases and J shed 0 bases, with 12 bases lying between them. The CDR3 nucleotides are TGTGCCAGCAGCTTCCGACAGGCAAGCTCTGGGGCCAACGTCCTGACTTTC. Encoded protein: CASSFRQASSGANVLTF.

The V and J genes are TRBV5-1 and TRBJ2-7; TRBD1 matches at 7 bases. There are 15 residues in the CDR3. Trimming at V came to 0 bases and at J to 6 bases, leaving 9 bases not matched to a gene. CDR1 is SGHRS and CDR2 is YFSETQ in the germline V gene. The CDR3 DNA reads as TGCGCCAGCAGCTTGGCGACAGGGAATCCTCTCGAGCAGTACTTC. Its protein is CASSLATGNPLEQYF.